Listed below are T cell receptor beta chains from one sample, sequenced in a study of long-term antiretroviral therapy in people with HIV. Produced via immunoSEQ multiplex PCR; TCRdb's table is partial and in-frame only. The table shows around 22,000 clones, with approximately 80% occurring only once. The input for sequencing was unsorted PBMCs, taken around 4.1 years after starting antiretroviral therapy. The receptors originated from a man aged 30 to 45 with HIV. Each CDR3 is given with its conserved first and last residue. The D gene is left open where the match is weak.

TRBV4-3	TRBJ2-7	NA	CASSQGYGGEQYF
TRBV9	TRBJ1-3	NA	CASSVGTRGYTENTIYF
TRBV6-5	TRBJ1-4	NA	CASSPNNEKLFF
TRBV6-1	TRBJ2-5	TRBD2	CASSEAGGSQETQYF
TRBV7-9	TRBJ1-2	NA	CASSFSGQAYYGYTF
TRBV4-2	TRBJ1-3	NA	CASRPRDRSSGNTIYF
TRBV15	TRBJ2-1	TRBD1	CATSSYRDRNNNEQFF
TRBV2	TRBJ2-7	NA	CASSEAIASYEQYF
TRBV2	TRBJ1-1	NA	CASRPSGQPNTEAFF
TRBV2	TRBJ1-4	NA	CASKRGIDEKLFF